The 12 T cell receptor beta chains listed next were all sequenced from one sample in a study of beta chain features in type 1 diabetes. Since all of the isolated RNA was reverse transcribed, expressed TCRB transcripts were what got sequenced. Here immunoSEQ multiplex PCR was the method, and the copy in TCRdb shows in-frame clones only, minus some. The sample holds some 150,000 clones; 10% are singletons and the top ten take under 1.5%. Sequences were obtained from naive CD4+ T cells from blood. The receptors originated from a man aged 18 to 30 in good health.

This clone was seen only a few times. The V and J genes are TRBV21-1 and TRBJ2-3; TRBD2, the D gene given by the table, was not confirmed from the DNA. TRBV21-1 is a pseudogene locus. The CDR3 loop spans 13 amino acids. The CDR3 sequence is CASSSRGTDTQYF. The CDR3 DNA follows: TGTGCCAGCAGCTCGCGAGGGACAGATACGCAGTATTTT.

This chain links TRBV6-6 with TRBJ2-7; TRBD1 agrees at 7 bases. Germline trimming cut 7 bases from V and 2 bases from J; bases unmatched to any gene: 2. The CDR3 covers 12 residues. The germline V gene has CDR1 MNHNY and CDR2 SVGAGI (reference sequence). CDR3 sequence (DNA): TGTGCCAGCACGACAGGGCCCTACGAGCAGTACTTC. This codes for CASTTGPYEQYF.

A few counts support this clone. The rearrangement joins TRBV11-2 to TRBJ1-6, with D maybe TRBD1 (6 bases). Trimming cost V 2 bases and J 7 bases, with 12 bases left between them. Germline CDR1 is SGHAT and CDR2 is FQNNGV. The CDR3 totals 15 residues. CDR3 amino acids: CASSLRDRKNSPLHF. The CDR3, as DNA: TGTGCCAGCAGCTTACGTGACAGGAAAAATTCACCCCTCCACTTT.

This clone has more than one count but fewer than ten. The chain employs TRBV7-2 and TRBJ2-7; 13 bases agree with TRBD2. The CDR3 is 16 amino acids. CDR1 is SGHTA and CDR2 is FQGNSA in the germline V gene. V was clipped by 4 bases and J by 5 bases; unmatched bases: 8. The CDR3 DNA is TGTGCCAGCAGCTGGACTAGCGGGGGACGTCCAGACGAGCAGTACTTC. It specifies CASSWTSGGRPDEQYF.

This clone was seen only a few times. CDR3 in amino acids: CASRNRGRSGNTIYF. The CDR3 nucleotides read TGTGCCAGCAGAAACAGGGGGCGATCGGGAAACACCATATATTTT. V gene TRBV2 combines with J gene TRBJ1-3, with 9 bases matching TRBD1. Trimming cost V 6 bases and J 4 bases; bases outside gene matches: 7. This CDR3 region has 15 residues. The germline V gene encodes CDR1 SNHLY and CDR2 FYNNEI.

This clone was seen a single time. The chain employs TRBV10-3 and TRBJ1-1; 10 bases match TRBD1. Germline CDR1 reads ENHRY; CDR2 reads SYGVKD. Germline trimming cut 6 bases from V and 4 bases from J; bases unmatched to any gene: 5. The CDR3 consists of 14 residues. The CDR3: CAIRGQGVTTEAFF. In DNA, the CDR3 is TGTGCCATCAGAGGACAGGGGGTAACCACTGAAGCTTTCTTT.

This clone was seen a few times. The V gene is TRBV7-9, the J gene TRBJ2-6; 7 nucleotides agree with TRBD1. The V and J ends lost 5 bases and 2 bases, in that order; junction bases with no gene match: 6. CDR1 is SEHNR and CDR2 is FQNEAQ in the germline V gene (reference sequence). This CDR3 is 16 amino acids long. CDR3 bases: TGTGCCAGCAGCCTTGGGACAGCCCCTGGGGCCAACGTCCTGACTTTC. This codes for CASSLGTAPGANVLTF.

Concerning this clone itself: The identical CDR3 is also encoded by other nucleotide sequences in the sample. The CDR3 sequence is CASSLDGQGGNEQFF. In DNA form, the CDR3 reads TGCGCCAGCAGCTTGGACGGGCAGGGAGGGAATGAGCAGTTCTTC. V is TRBV5-1 and J is TRBJ2-1; 7 nucleotides agree with TRBD2. Germline loops: CDR1 SGHRS, CDR2 YFSETQ. The CDR3 has 15 amino acids. Losses at the gene ends were 0 bases for V and 7 bases for J; bases not matched to a gene: 7.

This chain links TRBV6-6 with TRBJ1-5; 10 positions match TRBD1. V gave up 7 bases and J gave up 3 bases; unmatched junction bases: 9. The CDR3 length is 16 residues. Looked up from germline, CDR1 is MNHNY and CDR2 is SVGAGI (reference sequence). CDR3 nucleotide sequence: TGTGCCAGCACCCATGGGACAGGGGATAACAATCAGCCCCAGCATTTT. It translates to CASTHGTGDNNQPQHF.

This clone was detected only a few times. The rearrangement links TRBV18 to TRBJ2-1; 7 bases match TRBD2. The V gene end was trimmed by 4 bases and the J gene end by 8 bases; junction bases not matched to a gene: 5. The CDR3 spans 13 residues. CDR1 is KGHSH, CDR2 LQKENI, per germline. CDR3 DNA sequence: TGTGCCAGCTCACGGACTAGTCAGGATGAGCAGTTCTTC. Encoded protein: CASSRTSQDEQFF.

This clone was counted at least ten times. V usage is TRBV5-4 and J usage is TRBJ2-1; 8 bases fit TRBD2. The CDR3 totals 13 residues. Germline CDR1 reads SGHNT; CDR2 reads YYREEE (reference sequence). The trim removed 4 bases at V and 8 bases at J, leaving 5 bases unmatched. CDR3 residues: CASSRGTSDEQFF. The CDR3 nucleotides read TGTGCCAGCAGCCGCGGGACTAGTGATGAGCAGTTCTTC.

The sample holds a few counts of this clone. The chain combines TRBV28 with TRBJ1-2; 10 bases fit TRBD1. Looked up from germline, CDR1 is MDHEN and CDR2 is SYDVKM. The CDR3 has 14 amino acids. V lost 5 bases, J lost 4 bases, and 4 bases stayed unmatched. The CDR3 is CASSRGTGVYGYTF. The CDR3 DNA sequence: TGTGCCAGCAGTCGCGGGACAGGGGTCTATGGCTACACCTTC.